This is a list of T cell receptor beta chains from one sample in a study of blood T cell repertoires in COVID-19. Clones were read by immunoSEQ multiplex PCR, and TCRdb kept only the in-frame ones, dropping some. The sample lists approximately 230,000 clones, around 88% occurring once. Sequencing was performed on peripheral blood. The receptors were sampled from a woman between 25 and 40 years old with COVID-19, enrolled during active disease. The CDR3 runs from the conserved cysteine through the conserved F or W. A D gene is named only where the DNA matches it firmly. Clone size, where shown, is once, few, many, or a class for clones that have expanded.

V	D	size	J	CDR3	DNA
TRBV5-6	.	.	TRBJ2-2	CASSLALGELFF	TGTGCCAGCAGCTTGGCCTTGGGGGAGCTGTTTTTT
TRBV5-4	.	few	TRBJ2-5	CASSLGSSGETQYF	TGTGCCAGCAGCTTGGGTAGCTCGGGAGAGACCCAGTACTTC
TRBV11-2	TRBD1	.	TRBJ2-1	CASSLTLGTGLVGGNEQFF	TGTGCCAGCAGCTTAACGTTGGGGACAGGACTGGTAGGGGGGAATGAGCAGTTCTTC
TRBV2	.	once	TRBJ2-3	CASSERLPGTDTQYF	TGTGCCAGCAGTGAACGACTCCCCGGAACAGATACGCAGTATTTT
TRBV30	.	few	TRBJ1-6	CAWSPRDKNSPLHF	TGTGCCTGGAGTCCCCGGGACAAAAATTCACCCCTCCACTTT
TRBV10-2	.	.	TRBJ2-2	CASSDVAGNTGELFF	TGCGCCAGCAGTGACGTGGCAGGGAACACCGGGGAGCTGTTTTTT
TRBV5-8	.	.	TRBJ2-1	CASSPVTRPSAIAYNEQFF	TGTGCCAGCAGCCCCGTGACTAGGCCCTCTGCGATCGCCTACAATGAGCAGTTCTTC
TRBV7-8	TRBD1	.	TRBJ1-1	CASSPRDREVEAFF	TGTGCCAGCAGCCCACGGGACAGGGAGGTTGAAGCTTTCTTT
TRBV28	TRBD1	.	TRBJ2-2	CASSTPTGANTGELFF	TGTGCCAGCAGTACCCCGACAGGGGCAAACACCGGGGAGCTGTTTTTT
TRBV29-1	.	.	TRBJ2-1	CSVYGADSYNEQFF	TGCAGCGTTTATGGGGCCGACTCCTACAATGAGCAGTTCTTC
TRBV5-4	TRBD1	.	TRBJ2-1	CASSPPVGQFGEQFF	TGTGCCAGCAGCCCCCCAGTGGGACAGTTCGGTGAGCAGTTCTTC
TRBV27	TRBD1	.	TRBJ1-5	CASSSRDRAGNQPQHF	TGTGCCAGCAGTTCCAGAGACAGGGCTGGCAATCAGCCCCAGCATTTT
TRBV2	TRBD2	.	TRBJ2-1	CASTESGRANEQFF	TGTGCCAGCACAGAAAGCGGGAGGGCCAATGAGCAGTTCTTC
TRBV4-2	.	few	TRBJ1-2	CASSQGQGNGYTF	TGTGCCAGCAGCCAAGGGCAGGGAAATGGCTACACCTTC
TRBV6-6	TRBD2	.	TRBJ2-7	CASSYGLAGEQYF	TGTGCCAGCAGTTACGGACTAGCGGGAGAGCAGTACTTC
TRBV5-5	TRBD2	once	TRBJ2-3	CASSPRTSGGGRWYTDTQYF	TGTGCCAGCAGCCCTCGGACTAGCGGGGGGGGCCGATGGTACACAGATACGCAGTATTTT
TRBV6-5	.	.	TRBJ2-1	CASSYFRSSYNEQFF	TGTGCCAGCAGTTACTTTAGGAGCTCCTACAATGAGCAGTTCTTC
TRBV6-2/TRBV6-3	.	.	TRBJ2-2	CASSWASDTGELFF	TGTGCCAGCAGTTGGGCTAGCGACACCGGGGAGCTGTTTTTT
TRBV18	.	.	TRBJ2-5	CASSLGLAQETQYF	TGTGCCAGCTCGCTGGGACTGGCACAAGAGACCCAGTACTTC
TRBV4-1	TRBD2	few	TRBJ2-1	CASSQGRTRSEQFF	TGCGCCAGCAGCCAAGGGAGGACTAGGAGTGAGCAGTTCTTC
TRBV5-8	TRBD2	.	TRBJ2-1	CASSFGTSGNNEQFF	TGTGCCAGCAGCTTCGGGACTAGCGGGAACAATGAGCAGTTCTTC
TRBV7-2	.	.	TRBJ1-6	CASSKDGAAGNSPLHF	TGTGCCAGCAGCAAAGACGGGGCTGCGGGAAATTCACCCCTCCACTTT
TRBV28	.	once	TRBJ2-1	CASRLGGGGRNEQFF	TGTGCCAGCAGGCTAGGTGGGGGCGGTCGAAATGAGCAGTTCTTC
TRBV3-1/TRBV3-2	TRBD2	.	TRBJ2-1	CASSPGGTSGYNEQFF	TGTGCCAGCAGCCCTGGCGGGACTAGCGGTTACAATGAGCAGTTCTTC
TRBV10-3	.	.	TRBJ2-7	CAISEGGAQSYEQYF	TGTGCCATCAGTGAAGGAGGGGCTCAGTCCTACGAGCAGTACTTC
TRBV3-1/TRBV3-2	TRBD1	.	TRBJ1-2	CASSYTGDVEGYTF	TGTGCCAGCAGCTATACAGGGGATGTTGAGGGCTACACCTTC
TRBV11-3	.	.	TRBJ2-3	CASSLGLAATDTQYF	TGTGCCAGCAGCTTAGGCTTAGCGGCAACAGATACGCAGTATTTT
TRBV5-1	.	few	TRBJ2-7	CASSFSDRSYEQYF	TGCGCCAGCAGCTTTTCTGACAGATCCTACGAGCAGTACTTC
TRBV5-1	.	.	TRBJ2-3	CASSPIGGDTQYF	TGCGCCAGCAGCCCGATCGGGGGAGATACGCAGTATTTT
TRBV11-2	.	.	TRBJ1-2	CASSLGRGGNYGYTF	TGTGCCAGCAGCTTAGGTAGAGGTGGCAACTATGGCTACACCTTC
TRBV2	.	few	TRBJ1-4	CASSRDQAGEKLFF	TGTGCCAGCAGCAGGGACCAGGCGGGGGAAAAACTGTTTTTT
TRBV4-3	.	.	TRBJ1-4	CASSQATGFREKLFF	TGCGCCAGCAGCCAAGCTACAGGGTTTAGGGAAAAACTGTTTTTT
TRBV5-1	TRBD1	.	TRBJ1-4	CASSPGDRVDEKLFF	TGCGCCAGCAGCCCGGGGGACAGGGTTGATGAAAAACTGTTTTTT
TRBV3-1/TRBV3-2	TRBD2	.	TRBJ2-1	CASSLSGTHNEQFF	TGTGCCAGCAGCCTTAGCGGGACCCACAATGAGCAGTTCTTC
TRBV5-1	TRBD2	.	TRBJ2-3	CASSEALAGIPQYF	TGCGCCAGCAGCGAGGCGCTAGCGGGAATTCCGCAGTATTTT
TRBV28	.	.	TRBJ1-5	CASSLTGNQPQHF	TGTGCCAGCAGTTTGACAGGCAATCAGCCCCAGCATTTT
TRBV11-2	.	.	TRBJ1-6	CASSRHREDSPLHF	TGTGCCAGCAGCCGGCACCGGGAAGATTCACCCCTCCACTTT
TRBV19	TRBD1	.	TRBJ1-1	CASIRTGRVTEAFF	TGTGCCAGTATAAGGACAGGGCGGGTCACTGAAGCTTTCTTT
TRBV5-1	.	.	TRBJ2-5	CASSLDTVSPGAQYF	TGCGCCAGCAGCTTGGACACCGTTTCACCGGGGGCCCAGTACTTC
TRBV18	TRBD1	.	TRBJ2-1	CASSPPGFTGGSYNEQFF	TGTGCCAGCTCACCACCGGGGTTTACAGGGGGCTCCTACAATGAGCAGTTCTTC
TRBV9	TRBD2	.	TRBJ2-3	CASSVRSGGSTDTQYF	TGTGCCAGCAGCGTAAGAAGCGGGGGGAGCACAGATACGCAGTATTTT
TRBV6-5	.	.	TRBJ2-3	CASSYLGAGDTQYF	TGTGCCAGCAGTTACTTGGGGGCAGGGGATACGCAGTATTTT
TRBV28	.	.	TRBJ1-2	CASSLVQGSPNYGYTF	TGTGCCAGCAGTTTGGTTCAGGGATCCCCTAACTATGGCTACACCTTC
TRBV27	.	.	TRBJ1-6	CASSPTVVVSFNSPLHF	TGTGCCAGCAGTCCAACAGTGGTTGTGAGCTTTAATTCACCCCTCCACTTT
TRBV14	.	once	TRBJ1-1	CASSQVGAGRDEAFF	TGTGCCAGCAGCCAAGTCGGCGCCGGCCGGGATGAAGCTTTCTTT
TRBV19	TRBD1	.	TRBJ1-4	CASRPFTGDLNANEKLFF	TGTGCCAGTAGGCCGTTTACAGGGGATCTAAACGCGAATGAAAAACTGTTTTTT
TRBV14	TRBD1	.	TRBJ1-1	CASSQDYSDRMNTEAFF	TGTGCCAGCAGCCAAGACTACTCGGACAGGATGAACACTGAAGCTTTCTTT
TRBV19	.	.	TRBJ2-1	CASSMQGNEQFF	TGTGCCAGTAGTATGCAGGGCAATGAGCAGTTCTTC
TRBV5-1	TRBD2	.	TRBJ2-5	CASSLGLAGRGVETQYF	TGCGCCAGCAGCCTAGGACTAGCGGGACGCGGTGTAGAGACCCAGTACTTC